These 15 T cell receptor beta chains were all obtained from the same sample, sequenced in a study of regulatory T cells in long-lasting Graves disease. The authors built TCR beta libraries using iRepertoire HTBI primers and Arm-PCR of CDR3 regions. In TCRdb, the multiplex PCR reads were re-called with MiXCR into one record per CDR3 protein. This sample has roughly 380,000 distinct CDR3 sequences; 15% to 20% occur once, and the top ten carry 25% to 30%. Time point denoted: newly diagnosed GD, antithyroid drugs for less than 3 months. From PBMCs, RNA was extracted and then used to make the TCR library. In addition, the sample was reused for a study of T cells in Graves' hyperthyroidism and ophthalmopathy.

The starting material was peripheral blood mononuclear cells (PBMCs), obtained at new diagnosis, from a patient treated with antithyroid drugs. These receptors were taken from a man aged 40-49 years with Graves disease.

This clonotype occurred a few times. This CDR3 is CASSDISSDYEQYF. In DNA, the CDR3 is TGCGCCAGCAGCGATATTTCTTCGGACTACGAGCAGTACTTC. This sequence joins TRBV5-1 and TRBJ2-7; D gene ambiguous. Germline assignment: CDR1 SGHRS and CDR2 YFSETQ. V was cut by 4 bases and J by 3 bases, with 14 bases left in between. The CDR3 spans 14 residues.

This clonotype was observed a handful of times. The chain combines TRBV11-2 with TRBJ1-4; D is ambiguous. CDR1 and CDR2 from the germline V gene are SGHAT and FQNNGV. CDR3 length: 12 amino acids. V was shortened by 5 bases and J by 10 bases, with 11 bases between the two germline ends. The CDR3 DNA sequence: TGTGCCAGCAGCCAAACCGAGGGAAAACTGTTTTTT. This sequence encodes CASSQTEGKLFF.

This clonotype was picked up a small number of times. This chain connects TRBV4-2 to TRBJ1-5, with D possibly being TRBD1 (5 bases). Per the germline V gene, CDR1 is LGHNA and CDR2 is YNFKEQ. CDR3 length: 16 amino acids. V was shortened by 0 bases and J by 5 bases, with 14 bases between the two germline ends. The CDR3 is CASSQEAGSMDQPQHF. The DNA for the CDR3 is TGTGCCAGCAGCCAAGAAGCAGGGTCCATGGATCAGCCCCAGCATTTT.

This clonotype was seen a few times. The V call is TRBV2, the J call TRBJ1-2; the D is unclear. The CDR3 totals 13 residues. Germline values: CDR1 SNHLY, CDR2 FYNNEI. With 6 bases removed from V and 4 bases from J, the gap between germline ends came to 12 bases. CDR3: CASSPDVPYGYTF. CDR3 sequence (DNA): TGTGCCAGCAGCCCGGACGTACCCTATGGCTACACCTTC.

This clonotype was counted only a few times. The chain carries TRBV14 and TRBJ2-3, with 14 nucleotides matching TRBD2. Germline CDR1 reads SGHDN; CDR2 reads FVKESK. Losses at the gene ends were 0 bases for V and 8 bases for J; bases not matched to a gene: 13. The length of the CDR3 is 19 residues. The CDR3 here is CASSQDPGLAGGLLVTQYF. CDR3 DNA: TGTGCCAGCAGCCAAGATCCTGGACTAGCGGGGGGCCTACTCGTTACGCAGTATTTT.

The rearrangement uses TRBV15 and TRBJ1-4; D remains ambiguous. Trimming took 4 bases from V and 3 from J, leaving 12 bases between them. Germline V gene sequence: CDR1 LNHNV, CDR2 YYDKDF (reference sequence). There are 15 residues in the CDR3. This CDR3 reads CATSIVSFANEKLFF. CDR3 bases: TGTGCCACCAGCATAGTCTCCTTCGCTAATGAAAAACTGTTTTTT.

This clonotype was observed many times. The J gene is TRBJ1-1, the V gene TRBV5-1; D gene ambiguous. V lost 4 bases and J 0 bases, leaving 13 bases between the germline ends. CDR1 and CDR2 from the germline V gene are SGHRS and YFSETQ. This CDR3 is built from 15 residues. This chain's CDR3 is CASSPTGSVNTEAFF. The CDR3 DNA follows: TGCGCCAGCAGCCCGACGGGAAGCGTGAACACTGAAGCTTTCTTT.

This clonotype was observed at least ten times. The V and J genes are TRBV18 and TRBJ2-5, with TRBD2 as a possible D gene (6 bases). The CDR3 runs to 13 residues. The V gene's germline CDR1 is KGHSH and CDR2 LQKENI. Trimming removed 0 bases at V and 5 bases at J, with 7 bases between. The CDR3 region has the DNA TGTGCCAGCTCACCACCAGGGAGGGAGACCCAGTACTTC. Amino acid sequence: CASSPPGRETQYF.

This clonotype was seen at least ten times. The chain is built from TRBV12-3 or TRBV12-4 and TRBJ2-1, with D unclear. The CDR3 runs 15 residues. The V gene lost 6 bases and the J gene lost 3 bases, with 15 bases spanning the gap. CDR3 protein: CASSLWQADYNEQFF. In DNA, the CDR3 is TGTGCCAGCAGCCTTTGGCAGGCGGACTACAATGAGCAGTTCTTC.

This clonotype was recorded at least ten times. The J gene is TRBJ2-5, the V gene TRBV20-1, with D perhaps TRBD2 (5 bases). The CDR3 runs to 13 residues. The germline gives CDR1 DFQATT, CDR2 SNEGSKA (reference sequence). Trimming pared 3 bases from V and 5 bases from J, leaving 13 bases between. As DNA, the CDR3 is TGCAGTGCTAGTTCGGGGAACGGGGAGACCCAGTACTTC. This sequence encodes CSASSGNGETQYF.

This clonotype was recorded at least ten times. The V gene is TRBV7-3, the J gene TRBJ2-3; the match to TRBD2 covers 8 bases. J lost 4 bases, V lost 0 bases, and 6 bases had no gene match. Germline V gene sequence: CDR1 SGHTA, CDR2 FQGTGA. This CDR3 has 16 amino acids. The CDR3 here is CASSLTSGVGADTQYF. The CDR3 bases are TGTGCCAGCAGCTTAACTAGCGGGGTAGGGGCAGATACGCAGTATTTT.

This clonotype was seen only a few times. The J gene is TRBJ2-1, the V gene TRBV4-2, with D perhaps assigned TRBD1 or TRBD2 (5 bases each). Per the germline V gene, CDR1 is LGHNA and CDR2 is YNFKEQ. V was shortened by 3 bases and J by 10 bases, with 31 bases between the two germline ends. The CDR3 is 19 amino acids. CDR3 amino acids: CASSHRPLTRDGIGLEQFF. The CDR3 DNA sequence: TGTGCCAGCAGCCATCGCCCGCTCACCCGGGACGGAATAGGATTGGAGCAGTTCTTC.

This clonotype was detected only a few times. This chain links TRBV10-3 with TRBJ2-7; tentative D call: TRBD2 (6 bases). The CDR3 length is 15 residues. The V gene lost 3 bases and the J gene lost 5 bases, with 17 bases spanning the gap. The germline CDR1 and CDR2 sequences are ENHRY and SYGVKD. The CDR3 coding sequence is TGTGCCATCAGTGACTCCCGGGGGACGGGCGACGAGCAGTACTTC. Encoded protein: CAISDSRGTGDEQYF.

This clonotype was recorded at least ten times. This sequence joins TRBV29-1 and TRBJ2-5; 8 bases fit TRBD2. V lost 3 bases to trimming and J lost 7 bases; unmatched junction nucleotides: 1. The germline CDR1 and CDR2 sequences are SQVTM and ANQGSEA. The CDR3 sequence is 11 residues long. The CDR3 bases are TGCAGCGTTGACGGGGGGGGGACCCAGTACTTC. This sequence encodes CSVDGGGTQYF.

Written as DNA, the CDR3 is TGTGCCAGCAGCCAACTCAGGACAGGGATCAATGAGCAGTTCTTC. This encodes CASSQLRTGINEQFF. This chain uses TRBV3-1 with TRBJ2-1; 8 bases align to TRBD1. Trimming cost V 2 bases and J 6 bases; bases outside gene matches: 6. The CDR3 runs 15 residues. CDR1 LGHDT and CDR2 YNNKEL come from the germline V gene (reference sequence).